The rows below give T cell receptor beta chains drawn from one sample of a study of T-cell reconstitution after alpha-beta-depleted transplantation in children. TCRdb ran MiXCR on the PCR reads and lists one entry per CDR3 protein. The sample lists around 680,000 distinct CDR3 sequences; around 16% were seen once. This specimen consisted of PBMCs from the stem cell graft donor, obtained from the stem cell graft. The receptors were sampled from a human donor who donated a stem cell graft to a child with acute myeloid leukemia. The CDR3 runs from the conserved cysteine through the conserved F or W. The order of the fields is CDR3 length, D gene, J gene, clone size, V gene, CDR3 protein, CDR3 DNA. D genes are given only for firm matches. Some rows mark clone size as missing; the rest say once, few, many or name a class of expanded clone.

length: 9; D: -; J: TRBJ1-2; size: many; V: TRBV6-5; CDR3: CASSYGYTF; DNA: TGTGCCAGCAGCTATGGCTACACCTTC
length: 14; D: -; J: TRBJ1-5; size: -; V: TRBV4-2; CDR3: CASSQRGFGQPQHF; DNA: TGTGCCAGCAGCCAAAGAGGGTTCGGTCAGCCCCAGCATTTT
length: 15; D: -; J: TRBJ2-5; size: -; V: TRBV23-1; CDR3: CASGYNSRYQETQYF; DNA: TGCGCCAGCGGTTATAATAGTCGATACCAAGAGACCCAGTACTTC
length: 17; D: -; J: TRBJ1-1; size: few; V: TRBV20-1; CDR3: CSASKLKGGTMNTEAFF; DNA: TGCAGTGCTAGTAAGCTCAAGGGTGGGACGATGAACACTGAAGCTTTCTTT
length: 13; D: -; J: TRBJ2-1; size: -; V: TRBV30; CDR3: CAWSRGDGDEQFF; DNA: TGTGCCTGGAGTCGAGGGGATGGAGATGAGCAGTTCTTC
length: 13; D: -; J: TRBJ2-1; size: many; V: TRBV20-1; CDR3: CSARIPSGHEQFF; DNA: TGCAGTGCTAGAATACCCTCTGGCCATGAGCAGTTCTTC
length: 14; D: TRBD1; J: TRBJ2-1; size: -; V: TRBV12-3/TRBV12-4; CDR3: CASSSGTGRNEQFF; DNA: TGTGCCAGCAGTTCCGGGACAGGGAGGAATGAGCAGTTCTTC
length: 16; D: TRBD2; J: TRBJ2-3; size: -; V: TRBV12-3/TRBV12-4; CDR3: CASSTIREGGTDTQYF; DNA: TGTGCCAGCAGTACCATCCGGGAGGGTGGCACAGATACGCAGTATTTT
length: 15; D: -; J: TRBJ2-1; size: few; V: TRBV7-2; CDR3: CASSLSGGYENEQFF; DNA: TGTGCCAGCAGCTTAAGCGGTGGGTATGAGAATGAGCAGTTCTTC
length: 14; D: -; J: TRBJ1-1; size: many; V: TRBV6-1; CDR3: CASSGTEGEPEAFF; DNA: TGTGCCAGCAGTGGGACAGAGGGAGAACCTGAAGCTTTCTTT
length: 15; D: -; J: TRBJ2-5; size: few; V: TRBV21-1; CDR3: CASKGTGAGQETQYF; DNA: TGTGCCAGCAAAGGAACGGGGGCTGGGCAAGAGACCCAGTACTTC
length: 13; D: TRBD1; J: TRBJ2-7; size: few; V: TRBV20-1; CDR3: CSATTGTAYEQYF; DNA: TGCAGTGCTACGACAGGGACGGCTTACGAGCAGTACTTC
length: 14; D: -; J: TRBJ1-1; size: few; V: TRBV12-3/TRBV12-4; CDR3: CASSSSGRDTEAFF; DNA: TGTGCCAGCAGTTCTTCCGGACGGGACACTGAAGCTTTCTTT
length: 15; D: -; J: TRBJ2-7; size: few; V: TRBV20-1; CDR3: CSARLWTGGSDEQYF; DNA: TGCAGTGCTAGACTCTGGACTGGCGGAAGCGACGAGCAGTACTTC
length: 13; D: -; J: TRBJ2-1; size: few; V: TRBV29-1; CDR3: CSVKTDGYNEQFF; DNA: TGCAGCGTTAAAACGGACGGGTACAATGAGCAGTTCTTC
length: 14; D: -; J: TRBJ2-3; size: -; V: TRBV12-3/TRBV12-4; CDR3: CASSLRPTTDTQYF; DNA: TGTGCCAGCAGTCTCCGCCCCACCACAGATACGCAGTATTTT
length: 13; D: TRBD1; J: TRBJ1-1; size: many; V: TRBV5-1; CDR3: CASREGAPTEAFF; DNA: TGCGCCAGCAGGGAGGGGGCGCCCACTGAAGCTTTCTTT
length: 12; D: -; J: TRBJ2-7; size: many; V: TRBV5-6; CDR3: CASSLDRDEQYF; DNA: TGTGCCAGCAGCCTGGACAGAGACGAGCAGTACTTC
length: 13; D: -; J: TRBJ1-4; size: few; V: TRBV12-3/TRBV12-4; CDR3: CASSSPGQTKLFF; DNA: TGTGCCAGCAGTTCCCCGGGACAAACAAAACTGTTTTTT
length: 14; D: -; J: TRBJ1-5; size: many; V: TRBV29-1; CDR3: CSVRTGGNNQPQHF; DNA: TGCAGCGTACGAACCGGGGGGAACAATCAGCCCCAGCATTTT
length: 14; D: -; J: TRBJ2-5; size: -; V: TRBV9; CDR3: CASSGMGLQGTQYF; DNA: TGTGCCAGCAGCGGGATGGGACTTCAAGGGACCCAGTACTTC
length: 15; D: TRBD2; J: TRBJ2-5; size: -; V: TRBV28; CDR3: CASSLRGVPKETQYF; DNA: TGTGCCAGCAGTTTGCGGGGGGTACCGAAAGAGACCCAGTACTTC
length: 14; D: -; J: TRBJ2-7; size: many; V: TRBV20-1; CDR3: CSARDVAGYYEQYF; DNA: TGCAGTGCTAGAGATGTGGCCGGCTACTACGAGCAGTACTTC
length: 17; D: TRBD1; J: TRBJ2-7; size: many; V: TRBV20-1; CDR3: CSALRDREFGGGYEQYF; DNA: TGCAGTGCCCTCCGGGACAGGGAGTTCGGTGGGGGTTACGAGCAGTACTTC
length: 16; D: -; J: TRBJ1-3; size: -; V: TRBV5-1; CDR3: CASSRTGQNSGNTIYF; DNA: TGCGCCAGCAGCCGAACCGGACAGAACTCTGGAAACACCATATATTTT
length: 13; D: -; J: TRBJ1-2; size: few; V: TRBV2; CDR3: CASAYRNVYGYTF; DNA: TGTGCCAGCGCGTACAGGAACGTCTATGGCTACACCTTC
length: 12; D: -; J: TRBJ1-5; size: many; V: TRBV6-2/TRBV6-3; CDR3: CATQGRDQPQHF; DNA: TGTGCCACCCAGGGGAGGGATCAGCCCCAGCATTTT
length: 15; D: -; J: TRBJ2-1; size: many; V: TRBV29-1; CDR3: CSVATRLRQVNEQFF; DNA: TGCAGCGTCGCAACCCGACTCCGTCAAGTCAATGAGCAGTTCTTC
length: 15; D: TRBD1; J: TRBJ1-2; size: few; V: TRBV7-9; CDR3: CASSLLGGRSYGYTF; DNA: TGTGCCAGCAGCTTACTAGGGGGCCGCTCTTACGGCTACACCTTC
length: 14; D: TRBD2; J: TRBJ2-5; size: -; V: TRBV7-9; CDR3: CATQRSGAEETQYF; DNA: TGTGCCACCCAGCGTAGCGGGGCGGAAGAGACCCAGTACTTC
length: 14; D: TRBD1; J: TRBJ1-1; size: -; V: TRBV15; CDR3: CATSKNRGRTEAFF; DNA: TGTGCCACCAGTAAGAACAGGGGGCGGACTGAAGCTTTCTTT
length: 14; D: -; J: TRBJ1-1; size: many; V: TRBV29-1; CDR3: CSVRRSILNTEAFF; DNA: TGCAGCGTGAGGAGGAGCATATTGAACACTGAAGCTTTCTTT
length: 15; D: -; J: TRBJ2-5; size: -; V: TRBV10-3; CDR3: CAISESFDPGETQYF; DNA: TGTGCCATCAGTGAGAGCTTTGACCCGGGGGAGACCCAGTACTTC
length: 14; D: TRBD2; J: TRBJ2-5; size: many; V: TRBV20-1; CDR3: CSARGQRGEETQYF; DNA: TGCAGTGCCAGAGGTCAGCGGGGCGAAGAGACCCAGTACTTC
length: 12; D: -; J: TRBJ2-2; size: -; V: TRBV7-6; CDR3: CASSRPAGELFF; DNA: TGTGCCAGCAGCCGTCCGGCCGGGGAGCTGTTTTTT
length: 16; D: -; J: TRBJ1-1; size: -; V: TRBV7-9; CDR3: CASSLYLTPQNTEAFF; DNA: TGTGCCAGCAGCTTATACTTGACACCCCAGAACACTGAAGCTTTCTTT
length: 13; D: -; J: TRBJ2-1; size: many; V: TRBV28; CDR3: CASSLETVFPQFF; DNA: TGTGCCAGCAGTTTGGAGACAGTGTTCCCTCAGTTCTTC
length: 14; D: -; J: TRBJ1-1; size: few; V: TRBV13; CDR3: CASSLTRGDTEAFF; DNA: TGTGCCAGCAGCCTAACCCGGGGGGACACTGAAGCTTTCTTT
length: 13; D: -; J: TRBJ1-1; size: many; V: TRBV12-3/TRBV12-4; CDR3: CASSLPLGAEAFF; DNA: TGTGCCAGCTCCCTCCCCCTTGGGGCTGAAGCTTTCTTT
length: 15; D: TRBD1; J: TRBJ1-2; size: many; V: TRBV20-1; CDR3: CSARPADREPYGYTF; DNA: TGCAGTGCTAGACCCGCGGACAGGGAACCCTATGGCTACACCTTC
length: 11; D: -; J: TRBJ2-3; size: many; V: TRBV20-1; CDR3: CSARITDTQYF; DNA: TGCAGTGCTAGAATCACAGATACGCAGTATTTT
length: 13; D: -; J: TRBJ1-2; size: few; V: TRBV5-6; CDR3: CASSLSEPGGYTF; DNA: TGTGCCAGCAGCTTGTCCGAGCCGGGCGGCTACACCTTC
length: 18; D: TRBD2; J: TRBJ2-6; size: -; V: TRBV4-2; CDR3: CASSQAAGGVGGANVLTF; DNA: TGTGCCAGCAGCCAAGCAGCGGGGGGTGTAGGTGGGGCCAACGTCCTGACTTTC
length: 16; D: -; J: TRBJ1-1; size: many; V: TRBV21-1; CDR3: CASSKGGVKRNTEAFF; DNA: TGTGCCAGCAGCAAGGGTGGGGTGAAAAGGAACACTGAAGCTTTCTTT
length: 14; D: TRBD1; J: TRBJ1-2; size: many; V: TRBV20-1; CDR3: CSASLQGPDYGYTF; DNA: TGCAGTGCTAGTTTACAGGGGCCTGACTATGGCTACACCTTC
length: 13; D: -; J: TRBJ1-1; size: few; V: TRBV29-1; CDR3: CSVGGGRETEAFF; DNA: TGCAGCGTTGGAGGGGGGCGCGAAACTGAAGCTTTCTTT
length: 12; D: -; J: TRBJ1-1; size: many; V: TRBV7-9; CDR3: CASSLTNTEAFF; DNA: TGTGCCAGCAGTTTGACAAACACTGAAGCTTTCTTT
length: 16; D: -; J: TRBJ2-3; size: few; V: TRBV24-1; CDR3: CATSDTGIGGADTQYF; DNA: TGTGCCACCAGTGATACAGGGATCGGGGGTGCAGATACGCAGTATTTT
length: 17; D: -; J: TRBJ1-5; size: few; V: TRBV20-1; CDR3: CCARDRQAGSNNQPQHF; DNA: TGCTGTGCTAGAGATAGGCAGGCCGGATCCAACAATCAGCCCCAGCATTTT
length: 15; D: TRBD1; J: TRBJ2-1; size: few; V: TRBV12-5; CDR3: CASGPGQGGINEQFF; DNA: TGTGCTAGTGGTCCCGGACAGGGGGGGATCAATGAGCAGTTCTTC
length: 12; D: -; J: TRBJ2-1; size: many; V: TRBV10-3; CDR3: CAISDAGTEQFF; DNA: TGTGCCATCAGTGACGCAGGGACTGAGCAGTTCTTC
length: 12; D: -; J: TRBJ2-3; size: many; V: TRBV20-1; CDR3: CSASGGTDTQYF; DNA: TGCAGTGCTAGTGGGGGCACAGATACGCAGTATTTT
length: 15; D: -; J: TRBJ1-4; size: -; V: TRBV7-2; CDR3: CASSLDAGWGEKLFF; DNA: TGTGCCAGCAGCTTAGATGCAGGGTGGGGTGAAAAACTGTTTTTT